This T cell receptor beta chain comes out of a study of OX40 agonist ivuxolimab in advanced cancers. On the study more broadly: Ivuxolimab, an antibody that agonizes OX40 (CD134), was administered to the patients.

This CDR3 comprises 14 residues. V was pared by 5 bases and J by 4 bases, with 14 bases between. Per the germline V gene, CDR1 is MNHEY and CDR2 is SMNVEV (reference sequence). General observations from the study: CD4+ and CD8+ blood T cells expanded clonally by week 6 at 0.1 to 3.0 mg/kg. Low levels of normalized T-cell clonal expansion also appeared in some nonresponders.

Turning to this clone: Its antigen is currently unknown.

Libraries were prepared by immunoSEQ multiplex PCR; TCRdb keeps only in-frame clonotypes and omits some of them. The top ten hold around 12% of the sample, which has about 40,000 clones, 88% seen once. The material was CD4+ or CD8+ T cells sorted from blood, obtained in a trial of the OX40 agonist ivuxolimab. The gene calls are TRBV27 and TRBJ1-1; D is unresolved. This sequence originates from an adult with an advanced solid tumor such as melanoma, head and neck, liver or kidney cancer. CDR3: CASSRNLGGTEAFF. As DNA, the CDR3 is TGTGCCAGCAGTCGTAATTTGGGTGGCACTGAAGCTTTCTTT.